The 15 T cell receptor beta chains below come from one sample, sequenced in a study of shared clonotypes between healthy human individuals. Some clones are missing from TCRdb's copy, which holds only in-frame ones; the method was immunoSEQ multiplex PCR. The sample consists of about 2.4 million clones, around 94% of them appearing once. Specimen: naive CD4+ T cells sorted from blood. Subset meaning: CD45RA+ positively selected. These TCRs come from a young man in good health.

Notes on this clone: The sample carries other DNA sequences with the same CDR3. The rearrangement joins TRBV5-6 to TRBJ2-7; no definite D call. The CDR3 totals 13 residues. The V and J ends lost 0 bases and 4 bases respectively, with 8 bases between them. Germline V gene lookup returns CDR1 SGHDT and CDR2 YYEEEE. This CDR3 reads CASSLAGRYEQYF. The CDR3 nucleotides are TGTGCCAGCAGCTTGGCCGGCAGATACGAGCAGTACTTC.

This sequence joins TRBV30 and TRBJ2-1; 11 bases line up with TRBD2. The ends lost 1 base at V and 7 bases at J; junction bases unmatched: 9. Germline assignment: CDR1 GTSNPN and CDR2 SVGIG (reference sequence). The CDR3 runs 16 residues. CDR3 DNA: TGTGCCTGGAGTGCCCCCATAGCGGGGGGGCGTAATGAGCAGTTCTTC. Translation gives CAWSAPIAGGRNEQFF.

On this clone itself: In the same sample, other DNA sequences code for this CDR3. The V call is TRBV5-1, the J call TRBJ2-1; 9 bases are shared with TRBD2. The CDR3 contains 15 residues. V trimming: 4 bases; J trimming: 1 base; junction bases outside the gene matches: 3. The germline CDR1 and CDR2 sequences are SGHRS and YFSETQ. CDR3 in amino acids: CASSISGGSYNEQFF. The DNA for the CDR3 is TGCGCCAGCAGCATAAGCGGGGGGTCCTACAATGAGCAGTTCTTC.

This clone has only one observation. V is TRBV28 and J is TRBJ2-7; 13 nucleotides match TRBD2. The length of the CDR3 is 16 residues. The V and J ends lost 7 bases and 1 base, in that order; junction bases with no gene match: 7. The germline CDR1 and CDR2 sequences are MDHEN and SYDVKM. The CDR3 reads CASIRTSGSLSYEQYF. The CDR3 DNA reads TGTGCCAGCATCCGGACTAGCGGGAGCCTATCCTACGAGCAGTACTTC. Combining the CDR3 with reference TRBV28 and TRBJ2-7 gives the whole variable domain DVKVTQSSRYLVKRTGEKVFLECVQDMDHENMFWYRQDPGLGLRLIYFSYDVKMKEKGDIPEGYSVSREKKERFSLILESASTNQTSMYLCASIRTSGSLSYEQYFGPGTRLTVT.

This chain uses TRBV6-1 with TRBJ1-1; TRBD1 might be the D (6 bases). The V end was cut by 10 bases, the J end by 3 bases, with 21 bases between. Looked up from germline, CDR1 is MNHNS and CDR2 is SASEGT. The CDR3 loop spans 15 amino acids. The CDR3 DNA follows: TGTGCCACCCACAGAGGGGGGAGAGAGGACACTGAAGCTTTCTTT. As protein: CATHRGGREDTEAFF.

Notes on this clone: This specimen includes other DNA sequences encoding the same CDR3. This chain joins TRBV9 and TRBJ1-1; 8 bases align to TRBD1. Trimming at V came to 0 bases and at J to 1 base, leaving 5 bases not matched to a gene. The CDR3 sequence is 16 residues long. Germline CDR1 and CDR2: SGDLS and YYNGEE. In DNA form, the CDR3 reads TGTGCCAGCAGCGTAGGGACAGGGAGGGGGAACACTGAAGCTTTCTTT. It yields the protein CASSVGTGRGNTEAFF. The full variable domain, with the rest looked up from reference TRBV9 and TRBJ1-1, is DSGVTQTPKHLITATGQRVTLRCSPRSGDLSVYWYQQSLDQGLQFLIQYYNGEERAKGNILERFSAQQFPDLHSELNLSSLELGDSALYFCASSVGTGRGNTEAFFGQGTRLTVV.

The chain links TRBV28 to TRBJ2-1; the D is unclear. The CDR3 is 10 amino acids. V lost 6 bases and J lost 7, with 4 bases in between. Germline CDR1 MDHEN, CDR2 SYDVKM. The CDR3 reads CASRGNEQFF. Here the CDR3 DNA reads TGTGCCAGCAGAGGTAATGAGCAGTTCTTC.

The sample holds one count of this clone. V is TRBV30 and J is TRBJ2-7; D may be TRBD1 or TRBD2 (5 bases each). V shed 4 bases and J shed 6 bases, with 13 bases lying between them. The CDR3 is 12 residues long. Germline V gene sequence: CDR1 GTSNPN, CDR2 SVGIG (reference sequence). The CDR3 bases are TGTGCCTGGACGTCCGGGACGAGCGAGCAGTACTTC. Amino acid sequence: CAWTSGTSEQYF.

The count of this clone is one. J is TRBJ2-2 and V is TRBV28; possibly TRBD2 for D (5 bases). The germline gives CDR1 MDHEN, CDR2 SYDVKM. Deletions cut 11 bases from V and 8 bases from J, with 15 bases between. The CDR3 totals 12 residues. CDR3 in DNA: TGTGCCGCAAGGCCTCGGGGAGGGGAGCTGTTTTTT. This translates into CAARPRGGELFF.

The chain uses TRBV2 and TRBJ2-2; 7 bases align to TRBD2. J was trimmed by 4 bases and V by 8 bases; bases with no gene match: 7. The germline CDR1 and CDR2 sequences are SNHLY and FYNNEI. The CDR3 is 14 residues long. The CDR3 nucleotides read TGTGCCAGCCAGGGCGGGGGTATCACCGGGGAGCTGTTTTTT. As protein: CASQGGGITGELFF. Together with reference TRBV2 and TRBJ2-2, the CDR3 gives the full variable domain: EPEVTQTPSHQVTQMGQEVILRCVPISNHLYFYWYRQILGQKVEFLVSFYNNEISEKSEIFDDQFSVERPDGSNFTLKIRSTKLEDSAMYFCASQGGGITGELFFGEGSRLTVL.

The chain uses TRBV4-1 and TRBJ2-4; D gene unclear. V was cut by 0 bases and J by 0 bases, with 15 bases left in between. The V gene's germline CDR1 is MGHRA and CDR2 YSYEKL. This CDR3 is 18 amino acids long. The CDR3 DNA is TGCGCCAGCAGCCAAGAAAAGGGCCAAATTCAAGCCAAAAACATTCAGTACTTC. As protein: CASSQEKGQIQAKNIQYF.

This clone occurred a few times. The rearrangement uses TRBV11-2 and TRBJ1-1; a weak D match, TRBD1 (6 bases). V was trimmed by 1 base and J by 4 bases, leaving 10 bases between them. This CDR3 has 14 residues. Per germline, CDR1 SGHAT and CDR2 FQNNGV. The CDR3 DNA reads TGTGCCAGCAGCTTAGTGCAGGGGATCACTGAAGCTTTCTTT. Translation gives CASSLVQGITEAFF.

The chain employs TRBV2 and TRBJ1-2; 7 bases match TRBD1. The ends lost 3 bases at V and 6 bases at J; junction bases unmatched: 10. Germline V CDR1 and CDR2: SNHLY, FYNNEI. The CDR3 consists of 15 residues. CDR3 region: CASSDPRQGIHGYTF. In DNA form, the CDR3 reads TGTGCCAGCAGTGACCCCAGACAGGGAATCCATGGCTACACCTTC.

The V call is TRBV5-4, the J call TRBJ2-3; the D gene is possibly TRBD1 (5 bases). Between the trimmed V and J ends, which lost 4 bases and 4 bases, there was a span of 16 bases. The CDR3 spans 15 residues. CDR1 is SGHNT, CDR2 YYREEE, per germline (reference sequence). Here the CDR3 reads CASSAQGAGADTQYF. In DNA, the CDR3 is TGTGCCAGCAGCGCTCAAGGGGCAGGCGCAGATACGCAGTATTTT.

The gene calls are TRBV6-1 and TRBJ2-6; D remains ambiguous. The CDR3 is made up of 15 amino acids. Germline V CDR1 and CDR2: MNHNS, SASEGT. The V and J ends lost 5 bases and 1 base respectively, with 9 bases between them. The CDR3 spells CASSRAGSGANVLTF. DNA for the CDR3: TGTGCCAGCAGTAGGGCCGGGTCTGGGGCCAACGTCCTGACTTTC.